This TCR beta chain stems from a study of cytotoxic CD8 clonotypes in ibrutinib-treated CLL. Study-wide background: Response was recorded as partial in about 24 patients and complete in 2; at median roughly 63 months, approximately 14 remained remitted and about 12 had progressed.

Germline V gene sequence: CDR1 SNHLY, CDR2 FYNNEI. Trimming pared 1 base from V and 3 bases from J, leaving 19 bases between. The CDR3 length is 17 residues. TCRdb keeps only in-frame clones here, not all; method: immunoSEQ multiplex PCR. The sample lists around 25,000 clones, around two thirds occurring once. The sequence derives from a human donor with chronic lymphocytic leukemia. The V and J genes are TRBV2 and TRBJ2-7, with unresolved D. The input for sequencing was PBMCs, taken at disease progression, from a patient treated with ibrutinib. CDR3 nucleotide sequence: TGTGCCAGCAGTGAAGAAGTCCTGGGTCGGTGGGGCTACGAGCAGTACTTC. It specifies CASSEEVLGRWGYEQYF.